Listed below are T cell receptor beta chains from one sample, sequenced in a study of blood T cell repertoires in COVID-19. Repertoires were generated with immunoSEQ multiplex PCR, while TCRdb's copy carries only in-frame clones and drops some. Among fewer than 90,000 clones, about 95% were seen once, and the ten largest hold about 4.7%. The sequenced sample was peripheral blood. The receptors stem from a human donor with active COVID-19. The donor label of this sample is uncertain. Both conserved end residues are part of each CDR3. D genes are given only for firm matches. The size of a clone is reported for some rows only, either as once, few or many, or as a class for expanded clones.

v_gene	d_gene	abundance	j_gene	CDR3aa	CDR3nt
TRBV28	TRBD2	-	TRBJ2-5	CASSPSGLAVQETQYF	TGTGCCAGCAGTCCCTCAGGACTAGCCGTGCAAGAGACCCAGTACTTC
TRBV7-9	TRBD1	-	TRBJ2-5	CASSTGQGVETQYF	TGTGCCAGCAGCACCGGACAGGGCGTAGAGACCCAGTACTTC
TRBV20-1	-	once	TRBJ2-1	CSASGTSIAANEQFF	TGCAGTGCTAGTGGTACCAGCATAGCCGCCAATGAGCAGTTCTTC
TRBV21-1	-	once	TRBJ2-2	CASSTTGTGRPLKAGGWPGELFF	TGTGCCAGCAGCACCACCGGGACAGGGAGGCCATTAAAAGCGGGAGGGTGGCCCGGGGAGCTGTTTTTT
TRBV19	TRBD1	-	TRBJ1-5	CASSMGTGGYSNQPQHF	TGTGCCAGTAGTATGGGGACAGGGGGATATAGCAATCAGCCCCAGCATTTT
TRBV6-5	TRBD1	-	TRBJ2-2	CASSSDRQSNTGELFF	TGTGCCAGCAGTTCGGACAGGCAATCGAACACCGGGGAGCTGTTTTTT
TRBV11-3	-	-	TRBJ2-1	CASSLGDFSYNEQFF	TGTGCCAGCAGTTTGGGGGACTTCTCCTACAATGAGCAGTTCTTC
TRBV21-1	-	-	TRBJ1-1	CASSTVGGQPNENTEAFF	TGTGCCAGCAGCACGGTTGGGGGACAACCTAATGAGAACACTGAAGCTTTCTTT
TRBV7-8	TRBD1	-	TRBJ2-3	CASSPGQGVQGTDTQYF	TGTGCCAGCAGCCCTGGACAGGGGGTCCAAGGCACAGATACGCAGTATTTT
TRBV5-6	-	-	TRBJ2-2	CASRGLGSDTGELFF	TGTGCCAGCAGGGGACTGGGGAGCGACACCGGGGAGCTGTTTTTT
TRBV28	-	-	TRBJ2-4	CASSARQLGSKNIQYF	TGTGCCAGCAGTGCCCGACAGCTCGGGTCCAAAAACATTCAGTACTTC
TRBV5-1	-	-	TRBJ2-5	CASSADSNQETQYF	TGCGCCAGCAGCGCGGACAGTAACCAAGAGACCCAGTACTTC
TRBV5-6	-	once	TRBJ2-1	CASSGREWGGGRQFF	TGTGCCAGCAGCGGACGGGAGTGGGGAGGAGGACGGCAGTTCTTC
TRBV24-1	TRBD2	-	TRBJ2-1	CATSELLAGGNNEQFF	TGTGCCACCAGTGAACTGCTAGCGGGAGGGAACAATGAGCAGTTCTTC
TRBV10-3	TRBD2	once	TRBJ2-5	CAISGTSGLQETQYF	TGTGCCATCAGCGGGACTAGCGGGTTACAAGAGACCCAGTACTTC
TRBV29-1	-	once	TRBJ2-5	CSVGEETQYF	TGCAGCGTCGGGGAAGAGACCCAGTACTTC
TRBV5-1	TRBD1	once	TRBJ1-1	CASSRSGGRGQKNTEAFF	TGCGCCAGCAGCCGATCAGGGGGACGGGGACAGAAGAACACTGAAGCTTTCTTT
TRBV7-2	TRBD2	once	TRBJ2-1	CASSLGLARRLSYNEQFF	TGTGCCAGCAGCTTAGGACTAGCGAGACGTCTCTCCTACAATGAGCAGTTCTTC
TRBV7-9	TRBD2	-	TRBJ2-1	CASSQTSGPYNEQFF	TGTGCCAGCAGTCAGACTAGCGGCCCTTACAATGAGCAGTTCTTC
TRBV18	TRBD2	-	TRBJ2-1	CASSPTAGGGQWEQFF	TGTGCCAGCTCACCGACAGCGGGAGGGGGACAATGGGAGCAGTTCTTC
TRBV28	TRBD2	-	TRBJ2-3	CASSLEGLAATDTQYF	TGTGCCAGCAGTTTAGAGGGCCTAGCGGCAACAGATACGCAGTATTTT
TRBV7-8	TRBD1	-	TRBJ2-7	CASSAGTADYEQYF	TGTGCCAGCAGCGCCGGGACAGCTGACTACGAGCAGTACTTC
TRBV7-9	-	-	TRBJ2-7	CASSLSTVTYEQYF	TGTGCCAGCAGCTTAAGTACGGTTACCTACGAGCAGTACTTC